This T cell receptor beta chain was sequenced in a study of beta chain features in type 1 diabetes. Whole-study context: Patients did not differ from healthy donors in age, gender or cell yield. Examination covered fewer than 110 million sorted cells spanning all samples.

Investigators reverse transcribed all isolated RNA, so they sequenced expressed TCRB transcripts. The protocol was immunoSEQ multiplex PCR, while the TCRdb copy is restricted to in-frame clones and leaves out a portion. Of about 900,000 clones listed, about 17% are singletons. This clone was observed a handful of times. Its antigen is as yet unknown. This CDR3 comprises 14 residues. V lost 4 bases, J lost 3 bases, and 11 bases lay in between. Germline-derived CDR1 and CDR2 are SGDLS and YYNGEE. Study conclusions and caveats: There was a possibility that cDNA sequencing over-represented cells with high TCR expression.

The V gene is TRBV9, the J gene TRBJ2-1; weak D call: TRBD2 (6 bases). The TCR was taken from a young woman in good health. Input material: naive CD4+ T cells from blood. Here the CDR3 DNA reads TGTGCCAGCAGCCCTATCGGGGGCTACAATGAGCAGTTCTTC. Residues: CASSPIGGYNEQFF.